Listed here is a single T cell receptor (beta chain). Sequencing was performed with immunoSEQ multiplex PCR; in TCRdb, only in-frame clones are kept and a portion is missing. This table has some 230,000 clones, about 80% appearing once. J lost 8 bases, V lost 4 bases, and 9 bases had no gene match. The CDR3 loop spans 15 amino acids. Germline CDR1 reads SGHDT; CDR2 reads YYEEEE. The data were obtained in a study of blood T cell repertoires in COVID-19. Across the whole study: PBMCs, B-cell-depleted T cells, or T cells provided the cDNA or gDNA that made up the material.

This sequence was found in a woman aged 60-75 years with acute or convalescent COVID-19. The chain has TRBV5-6 and TRBJ1-4; 9 bases line up with TRBD1. The specimen sequenced was peripheral blood. CDR3 in amino acids: CASSENRGRREKLFF. The DNA for the CDR3 is TGTGCCAGCAGCGAAAACAGGGGGCGGAGGGAAAAACTGTTTTTT.